The sequence of this TCR beta chain was determined in a study of T cells after yellow fever vaccination (dated by TCRdb to between 2018 and 2021). Regarding the research as a whole: The SMART-Seq v4 Ultra Low Input RNA kit was used to prepare libraries from fractions with low cell numbers. To follow T-cell clones before and after primary and booster YFV17D yellow fever vaccination, bulk TCR alpha and beta repertoires were sequenced over time. Two healthy male donors, one aged 18 to 30 and one aged 30 to 40 years, made up the cohort. Blood was drawn at multiple timepoints before and after primary and secondary immunization, with bulk PBMC replicates and cell subsets isolated.

TCRdb records Illumina NovaSeq 6000 as the sequencer. TCR cDNA was synthesized by 5'RACE template switching, through which a universal primer site and unique molecular identifiers were introduced. Priming for cDNA synthesis came from both the TCR alpha and TCR beta constant segments. Library amplification involved two PCR steps, and the second step added sample barcodes and sequencing adapters. Sequencing of libraries was done on Illumina HiSeq 2500 (2x100 bp) or NovaSeq (2x150 bp). The authors' pipeline ran thus. MIGEC handled demultiplexing of reads and collapsing into UMI consensus sequences, while MiXCR performed V(D)J alignment. Clonotypes responding to the vaccine were identified with edgeR on replicate PBMC samples, with the criteria of FDR below 0.01 and a log2 fold change above 5 up to day 15. CD4 or CD8 identity was assigned to each bulk clonotype according to whether the clonotype was present at higher abundance in the sequenced CD4 repertoire or the sequenced CD8 repertoire. In-frame beta chains were kept once TCRdb had trimmed the public reads at Q25 with fastp and called clones with MiXCR. Entries are consolidated by CDR3 protein sequence, retaining the most common genes and DNA. The V and J calls and clone size are TCRdb's, not the authors'. Within this sample are hundreds of thousands of distinct CDR3 sequences, with roughly 4.3% of them counted one time only. The ten largest clones represent just under 25% of the sample.

V loses 6 bases of germline sequence and J loses 7 bases, and the interval between the two ends is 12 bases. The CDR3 contains 11 residues, cysteine and phenylalanine counted. This entry keeps only the CDR3 DNA: 33 bases, framed from base 1. CDR1 is given as SQVTM and CDR2 as ANQGSEA, both from the germline V gene. On this clonotype itself: Its binding antigen is unknown. One base away there is no much larger clone; base qualities are not given.

Paper-wide results and their limitations: Because only a couple of donors were included in the study, the extent to which the findings can be generalized is limited. Most clones expanded after primary vaccination were re-detected after the booster (96% of CD4 and around 88% of CD8), suggesting broad memory maintenance. A small fraction of clonotypes appeared in both the CD4 and CD8 compartments, likely as a result of convergent recombination. Computational filtering was needed because FACS-sorted repertoires could contain abundant contaminating clonotypes from the bulk population. Compared with the primary T-cell response, the secondary T-cell response was faster but weaker, reaching its peak on day 5 rather than on day 15.

What this sample's treatment or condition label stands for: live attenuated yellow fever vaccine strain. At every blood-draw timepoint, two biological replicates of bulk PBMCs were collected. A standard Ficoll-Paque protocol was used to isolate PBMCs from peripheral blood. TriZol was used to extract RNA from bulk PBMCs, CD4 and CD8 fractions, and dextramer-positive and dextramer-negative fractions. The TCR sequence derives from a man aged 18 to 29 who received the YFV17D yellow fever vaccine. The chain is assembled from TRBV29-1 and TRBJ1-1, with an unclear D gene assignment. Sequencing used PBMCs, obtained 5 days after the yellow fever booster vaccination. The bases are TGCAGCGTACCCGCGGAGGTTGAAGCTTTCTTT. The encoded protein is CSVPAEVEAFF.